The 9 T cell receptor beta chains listed next were all sequenced from one sample in a study of spatial heterogeneity in lung cancer (dated by TCRdb to the late 2010s). No cognate antigen is known for these TCRs. The library relied on 5' RACE. TCRdb names NextSeq 500 as the instrument used. TCRdb reanalyzed the raw reads on its own, using fastp at Q25 for trimming and MiXCR for clone calling, and kept in-frame beta chains. Rows with one shared CDR3 protein collapse into an entry with the most common genes and DNA. The sample data list 3,000 to 4,500 distinct CDR3 sequences, and 6.9% of these were observed just once. Around 20% of the sample lies in the top ten. What the authors observed across the whole study: The number of expanded intratumoral alpha and beta TCRs correlated with the tumor nonsynonymous mutation count.

The time point label here, explained by the study, means: sample taken at primary tumor resection. Sequences were derived from lung tumor tissue, sampled at surgery. These receptors were taken from a male donor with early-stage non-small cell lung cancer.

This clonotype has ten or more counts. This beta chain is an unintended read in a library built for alpha chains; its size means little. V and J are TRBV21-1 and TRBJ1-1; the table's D call TRBD1 went unverified against the DNA. TRBV21-1 is annotated as a pseudogene. The CDR3 runs to 14 residues. The CDR3 protein is CASRGQGMNTEAFF. CDR3 in DNA: TGTGCCAGCAGGGGTCAGGGAATGAACACTGAAGCTTTCTTT.

This clonotype was found many times. Little can be read into the size of this beta chain, an off-target read in a library designed for alpha chains. The chain joins TRBV30 to TRBJ2-2, with a tentative D call TRBD1 (6 bases). The CDR3 totals 15 residues. V lost 0 bases to trimming and J lost 6 bases, with 14 bases between them. Per the germline V gene, CDR1 is GTSNPN and CDR2 is SVGIG (reference sequence). The CDR3 region is CAWSVRGISSGELFF. Written as DNA, the CDR3 is TGTGCCTGGAGTGTAAGGGGGATTTCTTCCGGGGAGCTGTTTTTT.

This clonotype was detected many times. The library was designed around alpha chains, so this beta chain is a stray read whose abundance carries little weight. The chain couples TRBV20-1 to TRBJ2-7; D could derive from TRBD1 or TRBD2 (7 bases each). The CDR3 is made up of 14 amino acids. Trimming pared 2 bases from V and 5 bases from J, leaving 16 bases between. CDR1 and CDR2 (germline): DFQATT, SNEGSKA (reference sequence). The CDR3, as DNA: TGCAGTGCTAGATCGCAGGGGGGGGTGGACGAGCAGTACTTC. Its translation is CSARSQGGVDEQYF.

Comments on this clonotype: Since it is a stray read in a library aimed at alpha chains, this beta chain has a size that is not meaningful. The chain carries TRBV29-1 and TRBJ1-2, with D hard to call. CDR1 and CDR2 (germline): SQVTM, ANQGSEA. The CDR3 contains 9 residues. V was shortened by 0 bases and J by 9 bases, with 2 bases between the two germline ends. This CDR3 reads CSVEDSYTF. As DNA, the CDR3 is TGCAGCGTTGAAGACAGCTACACCTTC.

This clonotype is classed as medium-sized. With the library built for alpha chains, this beta chain is off target and its frequency is not meaningful. V usage is TRBV7-8 and J usage is TRBJ1-2, with D uncertain. The germline V gene encodes CDR1 SGHVS and CDR2 FQNEAQ. V gave up 5 bases and J gave up 1 base, with 14 bases separating them. The CDR3 consists of 15 residues. The CDR3 reads CASSLGSSVNYGYTF. The CDR3 nucleotides are TGTGCCAGCAGCCTGGGCAGTTCAGTTAACTATGGCTACACCTTC. Complete variable domain (other parts from reference TRBV7-8 and TRBJ1-2): GAGVSQSPRYKVAKRGQDVALRCDPISGHVSLFWYQQALGQGPEFLTYFQNEAQLDKSGLPSDRFFAERPEGSVSTLKIQRTQQEDSAVYLCASSLGSSVNYGYTFGSGTRLTVV.

This clonotype rates as medium-sized. This beta chain appears as a stray read in a library generated for alpha chains; its size is not informative. The chain carries TRBV12-3 or TRBV12-4 and TRBJ2-5, with 7 bases fitting TRBD1. The J segment lost 5 bases and the V segment lost 2 bases, leaving 8 bases of the junction unmatched. The CDR3 is 15 amino acids. CDR3 loop: CASSLRQPRGETQYF. In DNA form, the CDR3 reads TGTGCCAGCAGTTTAAGACAGCCCAGGGGGGAGACCCAGTACTTC.

This clonotype occurred many times. Found in a library prepared for alpha chains, this beta chain is an off-target read, and its abundance has little meaning. The genes are TRBV6-1 and TRBJ1-2; perhaps TRBD1 as D (5 bases). This CDR3 spans 13 amino acids. The ends were cut back, 6 bases at V and 2 bases at J, with 10 bases in the middle. Looked up from germline, CDR1 is MNHNS and CDR2 is SASEGT. The CDR3 region is CASRLQENYGYTF. CDR3 in DNA: TGTGCCAGCAGGCTACAGGAGAACTATGGCTACACCTTC.

By sample fraction, this clonotype is medium-sized. With the library built for alpha chains, this beta chain is off target and its frequency is not meaningful. This chain uses TRBV10-3 with TRBJ1-5; D gene uncertain. Germline CDR1 is ENHRY and CDR2 is SYGVKD. The CDR3 length is 14 residues. Trimming stripped 2 bases from V and 4 bases from J, with 9 bases between. CDR3 DNA sequence: TGTGCCATCAGTGAGGGGGTAGCTAATCAGCCCCAGCATTTT. It codes for CAISEGVANQPQHF.

In its sample, this clonotype ranks as medium-sized (0.01 to 0.1%). This beta chain slipped into a library made for alpha chains as a stray read, so its size is not meaningful. V gene TRBV28 combines with J gene TRBJ2-7; maybe TRBD2 (6 bases). Trimming cost V 7 bases and J 5 bases, with 15 bases left between them. CDR1 is MDHEN and CDR2 is SYDVKM in the germline V gene. The CDR3 length is 13 residues. As DNA, the CDR3 is TGTGCCAGCAACACGGGAGTGATGAACGAGCAGTACGTC. It yields the protein CASNTGVMNEQYV.